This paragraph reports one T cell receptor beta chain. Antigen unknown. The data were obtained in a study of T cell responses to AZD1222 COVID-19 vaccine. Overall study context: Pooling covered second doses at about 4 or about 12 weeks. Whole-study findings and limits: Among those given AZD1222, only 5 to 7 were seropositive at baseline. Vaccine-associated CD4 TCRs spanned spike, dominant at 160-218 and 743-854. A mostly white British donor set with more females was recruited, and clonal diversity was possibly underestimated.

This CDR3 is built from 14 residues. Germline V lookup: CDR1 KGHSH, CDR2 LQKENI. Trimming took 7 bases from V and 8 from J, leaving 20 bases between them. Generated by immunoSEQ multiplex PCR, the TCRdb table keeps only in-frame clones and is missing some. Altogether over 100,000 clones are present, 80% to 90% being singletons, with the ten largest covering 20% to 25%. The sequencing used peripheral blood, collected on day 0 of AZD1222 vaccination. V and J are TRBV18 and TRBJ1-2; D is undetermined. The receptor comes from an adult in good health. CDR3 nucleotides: TGTGCCAGCTTCCCCAACGGAGTATTGGAGGGCTACACCTTC. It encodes CASFPNGVLEGYTF.